The entry below describes one TCR beta chain. These data originate in a study of blood T cell repertoires in COVID-19. Participants, about 18 to 90 years old, spanned approximately 25 US areas. In the original workflow: Cell counts per sample came from amplifying reference gene primers. The data were produced by immunoSEQ multiplex PCR, yet TCRdb's version contains in-frame clones alone and is incomplete. The D gene and trimming were derived from the DNA, and the V and J assignments and clone size from that table. In the table there are 120,000 to 150,000 clones, 88% of which are singletons. V was clipped by 5 bases and J by 2 bases; unmatched bases: 6. This CDR3 is built from 14 residues. The germline CDR1 and CDR2 sequences are SGHAT and FQDESV (reference sequence).

The clonotype originates from a woman aged 25 to 39 with acute COVID-19. The chain joins TRBV11-1 to TRBJ2-7; 7 nucleotides line up with TRBD1. Input material: PBMCs or T cells enriched from blood (not recorded which). As DNA, the CDR3 is TGTGCCAGCAGCGCCACAGGGGACGCCTACGAGCAGTACTTC. Amino acids: CASSATGDAYEQYF.